This passage covers 30 T cell receptor beta chains from one sample sequenced in a study of metastatic and nonmetastatic thyroid tumors. TCRdb re-clonotyped the PCR reads via MiXCR. The sample lists several thousand clones, around 30% seen once, with 40% to 50% in the top ten. Before thyroid surgery, none of the patients had received any treatment. The sequenced material came from tumor tissue. Receptors originate from a male donor with papillary thyroid cancer or a benign thyroid nodule (not recorded which). Some clones in this sample may be carry-over from other donors' samples.

This clone appeared a few times. CDR3 loop: CASSSGPTLDTQYF. CDR3 DNA sequence: TGTGCCAGCAGTTCGGGACCCACACTCGATACGCAGTATTTT. The J gene is TRBJ2-3, the V gene TRBV28, with D tentatively TRBD1 or TRBD2 (5 bases each). CDR1 and CDR2 from the germline V gene are MDHEN and SYDVKM. V was clipped by 4 bases and J by 6 bases, with 14 bases between them. This CDR3 has 14 amino acids.

This chain links TRBV6-1 with TRBJ2-5, with D tentatively TRBD1 (5 bases). Trimming left V 1 base short and J 2 bases short, with 17 bases between. This CDR3 has 17 residues. CDR1 is MNHNS and CDR2 is SASEGT in the germline V gene. CDR3 in amino acids: CASSEGDSLIRQETQYF. The CDR3 bases are TGTGCCAGCAGTGAAGGCGACAGCCTTATTCGACAAGAGACCCAGTACTTC.

This clone has just a few counts. The gene calls are TRBV30 and TRBJ1-2; D gene ambiguous. The CDR3 spans 13 residues. Trimming removed 2 bases at V and 0 bases at J, with 7 bases between. Germline V gives CDR1 GTSNPN, CDR2 SVGIG (reference sequence). The CDR3, as DNA: TGTGCCTGGAGTCCAGGTTCTAACTATGGCTACACCTTC. Translating gives CAWSPGSNYGYTF. The full variable domain, rest sourced from reference TRBV30 and TRBJ1-2, is SQTIHQWPATLVQPVGSPLSLECTVEGTSNPNLYWYRQAAGRGLQLLFYSVGIGQISSEVPQNLSASRPQDRQFILSSKKLLLSDSGFYLCAWSPGSNYGYTFGSGTRLTVV.

The chain recombines TRBV20-1 with TRBJ1-2; tentative D call: TRBD1 (5 bases). The CDR3 covers 11 residues. The V end was cut by 5 bases, the J end by 3 bases, with 7 bases between. Germline assignment: CDR1 DFQATT and CDR2 SNEGSKA (reference sequence). The CDR3 nucleotides read TGCAGTGCTGGGGGTGACTATGGCTACACCTTC. It codes for CSAGGDYGYTF.

The chain employs TRBV25-1 and TRBJ1-2; TRBD1 might be the D (5 bases). Trimming took 4 bases from V and 4 from J, leaving 22 bases between them. Germline assignment: CDR1 MGHDK and CDR2 SYGVNS. This CDR3 region has 17 residues. The CDR3, as DNA: TGTGCCAGCAGTGCTATCTCCCCCGGGACTAACTTCTATGGCTACACCTTC. Its protein product is CASSAISPGTNFYGYTF.

This clone is deemed medium-sized. The chain carries TRBV7-2 and TRBJ2-5, with D possibly being TRBD2 (5 bases). Trimming shortened V by 5 bases and J by 5 bases, and 15 bases separated the two germline ends. This CDR3 spans 14 amino acids. CDR1 and CDR2 (germline): SGHTA, FQGNSA. The CDR3 bases are TGTGCCAGCAGCGGCAGGTCAAGAGGGGAGACCCAGTACTTC. It codes for CASSGRSRGETQYF.

V gene TRBV7-8 combines with J gene TRBJ1-6, with no clear D. V lost 0 bases and J 7 bases, leaving 7 bases between the germline ends. This CDR3 is built from 14 residues. Germline values: CDR1 SGHVS, CDR2 FQNEAQ. The CDR3 DNA reads as TGTGCCAGCAGCTTAGCGAGCCGAAATTCACCCCTCCACTTT. Protein sequence: CASSLASRNSPLHF.

This clone came up a few times. V is TRBV7-2 and J is TRBJ1-1; TRBD1 might be the D (6 bases). Germline V gene data show CDR1 as SGHTA and CDR2 as FQGNSA. The CDR3 loop spans 13 amino acids. The ends were cut back, 5 bases at V and 7 bases at J, with 14 bases in the middle. For the CDR3, the DNA is TGTGCCAGCAGCCTTCAACCACAGGGTGAAGCTTTCTTT. It yields the protein CASSLQPQGEAFF.

This clone was seen more than once but under ten times. This is likely a read error, given that the CDR3 carries no conserved phenylalanine or tryptophan at its end. The chain carries TRBV28 and TRBJ2-2; 8 nucleotides match TRBD1. Germline CDR1 is MDHEN and CDR2 is SYDVKM. There are 15 residues in the CDR3. The V and J ends lost 6 bases and 2 bases, in that order; junction bases with no gene match: 5. This CDR3 reads CASRPGTGNTGELFL. The CDR3 DNA reads TGTGCCAGCAGACCCGGGACAGGCAACACCGGGGAGCTGTTTCTT.

The chain has TRBV4-1 and TRBJ1-6; D may be TRBD1 (5 bases). The germline gives CDR1 MGHRA, CDR2 YSYEKL. Trimming pared 0 bases from V and 9 bases from J, leaving 15 bases between. The CDR3 has 16 amino acids. Here the CDR3 reads CASSQDWGKVGSPLHF. In DNA form, the CDR3 reads TGCGCCAGCAGCCAAGATTGGGGGAAAGTGGGTTCACCCCTCCACTTT.

The gene calls are TRBV2 and TRBJ1-5; D is perhaps TRBD1 (5 bases). The CDR3 totals 12 residues. Germline V gene data show CDR1 as SNHLY and CDR2 as FYNNEI. V was shortened by 7 bases and J by 5 bases, with 9 bases between the two germline ends. The CDR3 sequence is CASTQGDQPQHF. The CDR3 DNA reads as TGTGCCAGCACTCAAGGGGATCAGCCCCAGCATTTT.

This clone is judged medium-sized (0.01 to 0.1%). This CDR3 is CASSFQPGASGNTIYF. The CDR3, as DNA: TGTGCCAGCAGCTTCCAGCCAGGGGCATCTGGAAACACCATATATTTT. The rearrangement joins TRBV11-2 to TRBJ1-3; possibly TRBD1 for D (6 bases). V was pared by 3 bases and J by 1 base, with 13 bases between. Germline-derived CDR1 and CDR2 are SGHAT and FQNNGV. The CDR3 runs to 16 residues.

This clone was seen a few times. One end of the junction varies from germline; a read error may be responsible. This rearrangement joins TRBV2 to TRBJ1-5; D gene unclear. This CDR3 is built from 14 residues. Germline CDR1 and CDR2: SNHLY and FYNNEI. CDR3 loop: CASSEAPSNQPQLF. In DNA form, the CDR3 reads TGTGCCAGCAGTGAGGCGCCAAGCAATCAGCCCCAGCTTTTT.

This clone is medium-sized (0.01 to 0.1%) within its sample. Germline and junction disagree at one end, which may indicate a read error. The gene calls are TRBV6-1 and TRBJ2-7; the match to TRBD1 covers 10 bases. The CDR3 contains 15 residues. Germline lookup yields CDR1 MNHNS and CDR2 SASEGT. CDR3 DNA: TGTGCCAGCAGTGAAGGGCAGGGACAGGGGTATGGATCGGTCTTC. Its translation: CASSEGQGQGYGSVF.

This clone appeared a single time. The chain employs TRBV5-1 and TRBJ2-1; perhaps TRBD2 as D (5 bases). CDR3 length: 13 amino acids. V gave up 6 bases and J gave up 1 base, with 8 bases separating them. The germline CDR1 and CDR2 sequences are SGHRS and YFSETQ. CDR3 nucleotides: TGCGCCAGCATGAGAGGGTCCTACAATGAGCAGTTCTTC. Amino acids: CASMRGSYNEQFF.

This clone showed up just a few times. The V gene is TRBV6-1, the J gene TRBJ2-7, with 9 bases fitting TRBD1. The CDR3 is 14 residues long. Germline V lookup: CDR1 MNHNS, CDR2 SASEGT. The trim removed 6 bases at V and 3 bases at J, leaving 6 bases unmatched. CDR3 sequence: CASREDRGIYEQYF. The CDR3 DNA sequence: TGTGCCAGCAGGGAGGACAGGGGAATCTACGAGCAGTACTTC.

This clone is deemed medium-sized. It may be a read error: a sequence one base away is much more abundant. This rearrangement joins TRBV6-1 to TRBJ1-6; D is ambiguous. CDR1 is MNHNS, CDR2 SASEGT, per germline. The CDR3 runs to 13 residues. In DNA form, the CDR3 reads TGTACCAGCAGTGAAGACGAGCTCAAGGCCCTCCACTTT. This encodes CTSSEDELKALHF.

This clone has just a few counts. The gene calls are TRBV12-3 or TRBV12-4 and TRBJ2-2; D might be TRBD1 (6 bases). V lost 6 bases and J 1 base, leaving 15 bases between the germline ends. The CDR3 totals 16 residues. Here the CDR3 reads CASSPSGARNTGELFF. The CDR3 DNA reads as TGTGCCAGCAGCCCCTCAGGGGCCCGGAACACCGGGGAGCTGTTTTTT.

In this sample, this clone turned up a few times. The chain uses TRBV4-3 and TRBJ1-5; 9 bases line up with TRBD1. CDR1 is LGHNA and CDR2 is YSLEER in the germline V gene. Trimming at V came to 4 bases and at J to 9 bases, leaving 10 bases not matched to a gene. The CDR3 has 15 residues. The CDR3 spells CASSPHDRGSAPQHF. CDR3 nucleotides: TGCGCCAGCAGCCCACACGACAGGGGGTCTGCGCCCCAGCATTTT.

The rearrangement links TRBV2 to TRBJ2-3; TRBD1 agrees at 7 bases. J was trimmed by 2 bases and V by 3 bases; bases with no gene match: 5. Per germline, CDR1 SNHLY and CDR2 FYNNEI. There are 15 residues in the CDR3. The CDR3 sequence is CASSDPGQYTDTQYF. In DNA form, the CDR3 reads TGTGCCAGCAGTGACCCGGGACAGTACACAGATACGCAGTATTTT.

The chain employs TRBV2 and TRBJ2-3, with 7 nucleotides matching TRBD1. Germline V lookup: CDR1 SNHLY, CDR2 FYNNEI. After removal of 6 bases from V and 2 bases from J, the junction contained 8 bases not matched to a gene. This CDR3 region has 15 residues. CDR3 protein: CASRRGTDYTDTQYF. In nucleotides, the CDR3 is TGTGCCAGCAGGAGGGGGACAGACTACACAGATACGCAGTATTTT.

This clone appeared a few times. This chain connects TRBV10-3 to TRBJ1-2, with D possibly TRBD1 on 6 matching bases. V was clipped by 3 bases and J by 4 bases, with 18 bases between them. The germline gives CDR1 ENHRY, CDR2 SYGVKD. The CDR3 length is 16 residues. CDR3 sequence (DNA): TGTGCCATCAGTGAACGTCAGGGGCAGCTCGGCTATGGCTACACCTTC. It is translated as CAISERQGQLGYGYTF.

This chain connects TRBV11-2 to TRBJ1-6; TRBD1 matches 8 bases. V lost 4 bases and J lost 7; bases outside the gene matches: 6. From germline, CDR1 is SGHAT and CDR2 FQNNGV. The length of the CDR3 is 15 residues. CDR3 region: CASSSNRTGNSPLHF. CDR3 in DNA: TGTGCCAGCAGCTCGAATAGGACAGGGAATTCACCCCTCCACTTT.

This clone ranks as medium-sized (0.01 to 0.1%). The chain couples TRBV5-1 to TRBJ1-4; D gene ambiguous. The CDR3 length is 14 residues. The V and J ends lost 0 bases and 6 bases respectively, with 9 bases between them. Germline CDR1 is SGHRS and CDR2 is YFSETQ. The CDR3 sequence: CASSLDNGDEKLFF. The CDR3 coding sequence is TGCGCCAGCAGCTTGGATAATGGGGATGAAAAACTGTTTTTT.

Concerning this clone itself: In the same sample, other DNA sequences code for this CDR3. The chain employs TRBV20-1 and TRBJ2-2; 9 bases match TRBD2. Per the germline V gene, CDR1 is DFQATT and CDR2 is SNEGSKA (reference sequence). Trimming cost V 0 bases and J 4 bases; bases outside gene matches: 3. This CDR3 contains 15 residues. The CDR3 sequence is CSARETSGFTGELFF. CDR3 coding DNA: TGCAGTGCTAGAGAGACTAGCGGATTCACCGGGGAGCTGTTTTTT.

The chain has TRBV6-1 and TRBJ2-4; perhaps TRBD1 as D (6 bases). The CDR3 extends over 15 amino acids. Deletions cut 2 bases from V and 1 base from J, with 9 bases between. Germline CDR1 and CDR2: MNHNS and SASEGT. The CDR3 bases are TGTGCCAGCAGTGAACAGGGGACGGCCAAAAACATTCAGTACTTC. It specifies CASSEQGTAKNIQYF.

V usage is TRBV20-1 and J usage is TRBJ2-1, with D tentatively TRBD1 (6 bases). Germline lookup yields CDR1 DFQATT and CDR2 SNEGSKA (reference sequence). V was clipped by 3 bases and J by 7 bases, with 10 bases between them. CDR3 length equals 12 residues. CDR3 sequence (DNA): TGCAGTGCTAGTGTACAGGGAAATGAGCAGTTCTTC. Its protein is CSASVQGNEQFF.

This clone came up a few times. The chain is built from TRBV6-4 and TRBJ1-1, with 7 bases that match TRBD1. The CDR3 spans 14 residues. V was pared by 6 bases and J by 5 bases, with 9 bases of the junction left unmatched. The germline gives CDR1 MRHNA, CDR2 SNTAGT. The CDR3 DNA sequence: TGTGCCAGCAGCTTAACCGGGACAGAAACTGAAGCTTTCTTT. Amino acids: CASSLTGTETEAFF.

The chain combines TRBV7-3 with TRBJ2-3, with D unresolved. The CDR3 contains 14 residues. Between the trimmed V and J ends, which lost 2 bases and 5 bases, there was a span of 11 bases. Germline V gene data show CDR1 as SGHTA and CDR2 as FQGTGA. The CDR3 reads CASSLSGREDTQYF. In DNA, the CDR3 is TGTGCCAGCAGCTTATCAGGAAGGGAAGATACGCAGTATTTT.

This clone was observed a few times. This sequence joins TRBV6-5 and TRBJ2-7; D remains unclear. This CDR3 comprises 13 residues. Germline CDR1 and CDR2: MNHEY and SVGAGI. V lost 0 bases and J 3 bases, leaving 6 bases between the germline ends. CDR3 residues: CASSYSLSYEQYF. The CDR3, as DNA: TGTGCCAGCAGTTACTCGTTAAGCTACGAGCAGTACTTC.